The present TCR beta chain was sequenced within a study of CD8 T cells in ankylosing spondylitis. CDR1 MNHEY and CDR2 SVGAGI come from the germline V gene. J lost 11 bases, V lost 2 bases, and 6 bases had no gene match. The CDR3 has 13 amino acids. One entry per CDR3 protein, called by TCRdb with MiXCR from the 5' RACE reads. The sample lists 340,000 or so distinct CDR3 sequences; approximately 14% were seen once. Study outcomes and limitations: Reported data indicate significant enrichment of disease-linked clones within matched ankylosing spondylitis synovial fluid. Roughly eight highly homologous variants formed a TCR beta motif that appeared characteristic of ankylosing spondylitis blood.

Note on this clonotype: The target antigen is unknown.

This TCR derives from a male donor with ankylosing spondylitis or in good health (not recorded which). Sequenced: blood, either unsorted or a sorted T cell fraction (not recorded which). The chain has TRBV6-5 and TRBJ2-3; 8 positions agree with TRBD1. CDR3 in DNA: TGTGCCAGCAGTTACGCCCGGACAGGGTTGCAGTATTTT. Translating gives CASSYARTGLQYF.